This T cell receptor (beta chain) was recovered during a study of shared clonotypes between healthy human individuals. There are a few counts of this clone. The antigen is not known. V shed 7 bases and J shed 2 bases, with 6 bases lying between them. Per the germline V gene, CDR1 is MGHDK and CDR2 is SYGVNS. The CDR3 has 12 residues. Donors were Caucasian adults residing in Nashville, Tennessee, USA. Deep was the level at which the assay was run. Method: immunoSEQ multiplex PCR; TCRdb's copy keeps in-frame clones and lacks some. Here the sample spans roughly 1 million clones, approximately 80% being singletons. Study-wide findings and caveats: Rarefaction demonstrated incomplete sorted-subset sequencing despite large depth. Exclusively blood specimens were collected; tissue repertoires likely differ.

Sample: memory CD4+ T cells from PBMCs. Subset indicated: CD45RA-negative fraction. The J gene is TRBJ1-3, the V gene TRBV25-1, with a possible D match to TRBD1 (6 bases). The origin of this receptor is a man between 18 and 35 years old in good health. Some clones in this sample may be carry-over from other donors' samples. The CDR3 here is CASKGAGNTIYF. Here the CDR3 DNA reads TGTGCCAGCAAGGGGGCTGGAAACACCATATATTTT.